The clone carrying this T cell receptor (beta chain) appeared once. The data originate from a study of T cell changes during pregnancy in multiple sclerosis. Measured with immunoSEQ multiplex PCR; TCRdb has only the in-frame clones, and not every one. The sample lists fewer than 35,000 clones, 90% occurring once. CDR3 length equals 15 residues. Deletions cut 4 bases from V and 3 bases from J, with 16 bases between. Germline V gene data show CDR1 as LNHDA and CDR2 as SQIVND (reference sequence). This chain uses TRBV19 with TRBJ2-7, with D possibly TRBD1 on 6 matching bases. The TCR sequence derives from a female donor in good health, enrolled as a control in a pregnancy study. The sample in question was CD4+ T cells from peripheral blood mononuclear cells, obtained in the second trimester of pregnancy. The CDR3 is CASSSERDKLYEQYF. Written as DNA, the CDR3 is TGTGCCAGTAGTAGCGAAAGGGACAAACTCTACGAGCAGTACTTC.